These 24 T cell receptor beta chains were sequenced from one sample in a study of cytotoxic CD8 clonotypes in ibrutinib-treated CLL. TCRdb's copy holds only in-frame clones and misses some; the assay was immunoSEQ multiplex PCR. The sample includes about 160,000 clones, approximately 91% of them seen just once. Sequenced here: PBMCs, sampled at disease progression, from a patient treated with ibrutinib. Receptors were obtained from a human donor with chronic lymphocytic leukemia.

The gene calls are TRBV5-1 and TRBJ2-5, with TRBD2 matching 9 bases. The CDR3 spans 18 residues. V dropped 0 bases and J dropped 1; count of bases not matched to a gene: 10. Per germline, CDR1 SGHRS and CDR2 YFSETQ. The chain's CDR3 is CASSLGISGSGVQETQYF. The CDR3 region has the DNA TGCGCCAGCAGCTTGGGTATTAGCGGGAGCGGGGTCCAAGAGACCCAGTACTTC.

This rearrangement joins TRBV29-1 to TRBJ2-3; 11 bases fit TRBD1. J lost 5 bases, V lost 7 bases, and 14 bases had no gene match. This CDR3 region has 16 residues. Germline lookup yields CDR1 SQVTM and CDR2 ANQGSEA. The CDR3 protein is CSAGTGGYGAGDTQYF. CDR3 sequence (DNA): TGCAGCGCCGGGACAGGGGGTTACGGGGCCGGAGATACGCAGTATTTT.

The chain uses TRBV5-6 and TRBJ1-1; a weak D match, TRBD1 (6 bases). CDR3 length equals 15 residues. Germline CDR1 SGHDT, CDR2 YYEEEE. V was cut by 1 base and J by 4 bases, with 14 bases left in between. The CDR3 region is CASSLIGEGGTEAFF. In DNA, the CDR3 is TGTGCCAGCAGCTTGATAGGAGAAGGGGGCACTGAAGCTTTCTTT.

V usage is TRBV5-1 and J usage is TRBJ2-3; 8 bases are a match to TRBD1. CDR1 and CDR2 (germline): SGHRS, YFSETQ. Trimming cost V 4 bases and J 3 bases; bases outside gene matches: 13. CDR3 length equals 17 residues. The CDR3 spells CASSTGLRTGTTDTQYF. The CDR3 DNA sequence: TGCGCCAGCAGCACCGGACTGAGGACAGGGACGACAGATACGCAGTATTTT.

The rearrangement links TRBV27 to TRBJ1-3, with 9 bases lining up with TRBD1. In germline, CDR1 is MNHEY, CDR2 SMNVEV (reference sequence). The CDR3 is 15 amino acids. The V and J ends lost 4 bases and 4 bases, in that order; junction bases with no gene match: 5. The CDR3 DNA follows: TGTGCCAGCAGTTACGACGGGACAGGGGGAAACACCATATATTTT. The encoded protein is CASSYDGTGGNTIYF.

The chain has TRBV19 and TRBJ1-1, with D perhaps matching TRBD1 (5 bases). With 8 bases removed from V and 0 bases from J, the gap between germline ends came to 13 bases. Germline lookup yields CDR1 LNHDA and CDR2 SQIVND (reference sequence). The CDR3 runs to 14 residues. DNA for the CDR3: TGTGCCAGTCGGGGCGGCACCATGAACACTGAAGCTTTCTTT. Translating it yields CASRGGTMNTEAFF.

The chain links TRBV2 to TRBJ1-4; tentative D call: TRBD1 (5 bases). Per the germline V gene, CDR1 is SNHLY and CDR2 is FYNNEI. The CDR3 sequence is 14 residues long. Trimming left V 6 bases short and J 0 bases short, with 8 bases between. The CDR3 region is CASSGTATNEKLFF. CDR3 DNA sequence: TGTGCCAGCAGCGGGACCGCAACTAATGAAAAACTGTTTTTT.

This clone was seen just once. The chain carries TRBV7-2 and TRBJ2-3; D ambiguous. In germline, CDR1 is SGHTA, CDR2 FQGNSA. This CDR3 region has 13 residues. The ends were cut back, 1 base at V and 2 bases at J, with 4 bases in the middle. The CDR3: CASSLEITDTQYF. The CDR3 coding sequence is TGTGCCAGCAGCTTAGAGATCACAGATACGCAGTATTTT. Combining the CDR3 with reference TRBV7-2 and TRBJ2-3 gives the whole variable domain GAGVSQSPSNKVTEKGKDVELRCDPISGHTALYWYRQSLGQGLEFLIYFQGNSAPDKSGLPSDRFSAERTGGSVSTLTIQRTQQEDSAVYLCASSLEITDTQYFGPGTRLTVL.

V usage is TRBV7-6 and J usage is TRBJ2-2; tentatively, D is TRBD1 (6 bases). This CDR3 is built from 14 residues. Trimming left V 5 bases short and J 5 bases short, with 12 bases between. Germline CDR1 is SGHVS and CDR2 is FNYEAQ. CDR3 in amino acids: CASSQQGDTGELFF. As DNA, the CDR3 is TGTGCCAGCAGCCAACAGGGTGATACCGGGGAGCTGTTTTTT. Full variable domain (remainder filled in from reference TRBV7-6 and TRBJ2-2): GAGVSQSPRYKVTKRGQDVALRCDPISGHVSLYWYRQALGQGPEFLTYFNYEAQQDKSGLPNDRFSAERPEGSISTLTIQRTEQRDSAMYRCASSQQGDTGELFFGEGSRLTVL.

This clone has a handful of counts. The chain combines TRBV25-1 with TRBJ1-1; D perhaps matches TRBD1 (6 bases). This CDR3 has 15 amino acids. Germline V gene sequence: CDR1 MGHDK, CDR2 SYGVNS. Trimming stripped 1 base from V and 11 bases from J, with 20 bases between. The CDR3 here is CASSEFSGASPSAFF. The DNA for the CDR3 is TGTGCCAGCAGTGAATTTTCGGGGGCCTCGCCTTCGGCTTTCTTT.

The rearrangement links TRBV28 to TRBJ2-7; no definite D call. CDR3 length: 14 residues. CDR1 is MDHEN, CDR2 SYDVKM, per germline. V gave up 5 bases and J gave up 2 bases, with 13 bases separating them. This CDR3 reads CASSPSFLAYEQYF. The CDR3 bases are TGTGCCAGCAGTCCGAGTTTTTTAGCCTACGAGCAGTACTTC.

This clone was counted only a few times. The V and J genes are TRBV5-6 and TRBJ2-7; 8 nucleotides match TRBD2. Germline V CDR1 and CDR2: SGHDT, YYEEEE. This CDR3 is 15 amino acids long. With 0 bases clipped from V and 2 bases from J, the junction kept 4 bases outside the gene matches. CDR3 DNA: TGTGCCAGCAGCTTGGCGGGACTAGGTACCTACGAGCAGTACTTC. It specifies CASSLAGLGTYEQYF.

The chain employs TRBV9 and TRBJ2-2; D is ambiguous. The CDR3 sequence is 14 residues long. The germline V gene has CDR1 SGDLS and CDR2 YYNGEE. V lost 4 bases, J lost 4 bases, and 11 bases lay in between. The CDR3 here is CASSPGLGTGELFF. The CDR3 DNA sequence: TGTGCCAGCAGCCCTGGTCTCGGCACCGGGGAGCTGTTTTTT.

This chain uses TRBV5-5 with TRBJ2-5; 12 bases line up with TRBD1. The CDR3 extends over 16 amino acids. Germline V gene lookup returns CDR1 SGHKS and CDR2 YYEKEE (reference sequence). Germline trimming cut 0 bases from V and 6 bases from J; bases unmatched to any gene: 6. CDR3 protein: CASSLEGTGGAKTQYF. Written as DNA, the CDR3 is TGTGCCAGCAGCTTGGAAGGGACAGGGGGCGCGAAGACCCAGTACTTC. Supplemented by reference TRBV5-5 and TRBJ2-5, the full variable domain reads DAGVTQSPTHLIKTRGQQVTLRCSPISGHKSVSWYQQVLGQGPQFIFQYYEKEERGRGNFPDRFSARQFPNYSSELNVNALLLGDSALYLCASSLEGTGGAKTQYFGPGTRLLVL.

CDR3 sequence: CASSLTGDGGNQPQHF. CDR3 bases: TGTGCCAGCAGTTTGACAGGGGACGGAGGCAATCAGCCCCAGCATTTT. The chain recombines TRBV6-5 with TRBJ1-5; TRBD1 matches at 8 bases. J gave up 2 bases and V 4 bases, and 7 bases lay outside the gene matches. CDR3 length: 16 residues. CDR1 is MNHEY and CDR2 is SVGAGI in the germline V gene.

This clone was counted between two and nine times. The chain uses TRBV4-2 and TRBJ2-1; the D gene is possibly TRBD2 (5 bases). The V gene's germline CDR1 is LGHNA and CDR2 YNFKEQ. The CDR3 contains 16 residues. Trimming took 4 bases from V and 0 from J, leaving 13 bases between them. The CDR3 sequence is CASSLEGPSSYNEQFF. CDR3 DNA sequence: TGTGCCAGCAGCCTAGAGGGTCCGAGCTCCTACAATGAGCAGTTCTTC.

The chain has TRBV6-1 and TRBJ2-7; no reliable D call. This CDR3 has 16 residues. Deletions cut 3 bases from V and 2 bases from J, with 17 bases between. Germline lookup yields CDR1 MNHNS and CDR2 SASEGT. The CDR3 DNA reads TGTGCCAGCAGTGAGGACGGACCGCGTGGGACCTACGAGCAGTACTTC. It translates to CASSEDGPRGTYEQYF.

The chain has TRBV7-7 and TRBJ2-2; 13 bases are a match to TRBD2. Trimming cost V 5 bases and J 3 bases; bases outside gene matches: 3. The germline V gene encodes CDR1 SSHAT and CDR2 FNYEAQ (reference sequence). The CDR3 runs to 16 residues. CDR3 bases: TGTGCCAGCAGCCTCGGGACTAGCGGGGACACCGGGGAGCTGTTTTTT. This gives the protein CASSLGTSGDTGELFF.

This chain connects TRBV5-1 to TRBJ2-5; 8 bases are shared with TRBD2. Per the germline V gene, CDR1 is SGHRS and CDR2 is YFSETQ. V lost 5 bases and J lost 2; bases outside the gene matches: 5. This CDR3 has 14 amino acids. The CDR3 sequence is CASSTTSAQETQYF. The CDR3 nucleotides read TGCGCCAGCAGTACGACTAGCGCGCAAGAGACCCAGTACTTC. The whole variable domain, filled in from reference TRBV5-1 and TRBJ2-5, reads KAGVTQTPRYLIKTRGQQVTLSCSPISGHRSVSWYQQTPGQGLQFLFEYFSETQRNKGNFPGRFSGRQFSNSRSEMNVSTLELGDSALYLCASSTTSAQETQYFGPGTRLLVL.

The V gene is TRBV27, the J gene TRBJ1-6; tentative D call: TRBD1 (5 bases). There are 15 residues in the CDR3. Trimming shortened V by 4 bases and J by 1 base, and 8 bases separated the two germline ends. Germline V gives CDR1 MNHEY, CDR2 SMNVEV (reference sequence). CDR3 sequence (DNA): TGTGCCAGCAGTTCCCAGGGATCCTATAATTCACCCCTCCACTTT. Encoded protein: CASSSQGSYNSPLHF.

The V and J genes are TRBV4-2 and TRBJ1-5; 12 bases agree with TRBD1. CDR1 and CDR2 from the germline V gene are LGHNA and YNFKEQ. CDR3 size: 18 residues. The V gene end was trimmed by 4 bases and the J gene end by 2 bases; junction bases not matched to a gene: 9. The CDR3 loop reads CASSPRPGQGAGNQPQHF. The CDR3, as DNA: TGTGCCAGCAGCCCACGACCGGGACAGGGGGCAGGCAATCAGCCCCAGCATTTT.

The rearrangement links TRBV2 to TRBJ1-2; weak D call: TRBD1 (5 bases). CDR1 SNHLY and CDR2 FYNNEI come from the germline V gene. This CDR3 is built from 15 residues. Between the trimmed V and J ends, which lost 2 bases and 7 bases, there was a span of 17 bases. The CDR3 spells CASSEYEQQALGYTF. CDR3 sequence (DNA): TGTGCCAGCAGTGAATACGAGCAACAGGCGCTTGGCTACACCTTC.

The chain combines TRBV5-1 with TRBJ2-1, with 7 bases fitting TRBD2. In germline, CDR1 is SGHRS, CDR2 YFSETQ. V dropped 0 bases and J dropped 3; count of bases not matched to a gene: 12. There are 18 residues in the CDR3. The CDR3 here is CASSLGASGTPGYNEQFF. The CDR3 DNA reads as TGCGCCAGCAGCTTGGGGGCCAGCGGGACGCCCGGCTACAATGAGCAGTTCTTC.

The CDR3 region has the DNA TGTGCCAGCAGCTCCGAGGGGACTGAAGCTTTCTTT. It specifies CASSSEGTEAFF. The chain uses TRBV7-6 and TRBJ1-1; D possibly corresponds to TRBD1 (5 bases). Between the trimmed V and J ends, which lost 4 bases and 5 bases, there was a span of 8 bases. CDR1 is SGHVS and CDR2 is FNYEAQ in the germline V gene. The CDR3 runs to 12 residues.